The 19 T cell receptor beta chains below were found in one sample sequenced in a study of T cells in Graves' hyperthyroidism and ophthalmopathy. TCR beta CDR3 regions were amplified from RNA. The HTBI primer set served for first-round RT-PCR of the TCR CDR3. TCRdb analysed the multiplex PCR reads with MiXCR anew, one entry per CDR3 protein. Here the sample spans more than 500,000 distinct CDR3 sequences, approximately 16% being singletons. Material: blood. These receptors were taken from a woman in her 30s with Graves' ophthalmopathy.

This clonotype was seen only a few times. V is TRBV5-5 and J is TRBJ2-7, with TRBD2 matching 8 bases. CDR1 is SGHKS and CDR2 is YYEKEE in the germline V gene (reference sequence). The ends lost 0 bases at V and 6 bases at J; junction bases unmatched: 8. This CDR3 region has 15 residues. CDR3 region: CASSLGGAGVGEQYF. For the CDR3, the DNA is TGTGCCAGCAGCTTGGGCGGAGCGGGAGTTGGCGAGCAGTACTTC.

This clonotype has a handful of counts. The V gene is TRBV2, the J gene TRBJ2-5, with 12 bases matching TRBD1. J lost 5 bases, V lost 4 bases, and 5 bases had no gene match. Germline-derived CDR1 and CDR2 are SNHLY and FYNNEI. This CDR3 has 15 residues. The CDR3 DNA sequence: TGTGCCAGCAGTGCCGGGACAGGGGGCTGGGAGACCCAGTACTTC. Protein: CASSAGTGGWETQYF.

Concerning this clonotype: A read error may produce the germline difference seen at one junction end. V is TRBV5-1 and J is TRBJ2-7; 7 bases are shared with TRBD1. Germline CDR1 and CDR2: SGHRS and YFSETQ. This CDR3 is 17 amino acids long. CDR3 bases: TGTGCCAGCAGCCCCCTAACTGGTAGGGACAGTTCCTACGAGCAGTACTTC. The encoded protein is CASSPLTGRDSSYEQYF.

The gene calls are TRBV7-2 and TRBJ2-7; perhaps TRBD2 as D (5 bases). Germline CDR1 and CDR2: SGHTA and FQGNSA. V was pared by 3 bases and J by 6 bases, with 15 bases between. This CDR3 is 14 amino acids long. This CDR3 reads CASSFRDHGVEQYF. The CDR3, as DNA: TGTGCCAGCAGCTTTAGAGATCACGGGGTCGAGCAGTACTTC.

The chain uses TRBV19 and TRBJ2-1, with a tentative D call TRBD1 (6 bases). Germline values: CDR1 LNHDA, CDR2 SQIVND (reference sequence). The CDR3 is made up of 17 amino acids. V was pared by 4 bases and J by 7 bases, with 23 bases between. The CDR3 nucleotides are TGTGCCAGTAGTACGCAGGGGAGCAGGCCGTTCGAAAATGAGCAGTTCTTC. This gives the protein CASSTQGSRPFENEQFF.

This clonotype appeared a few times. The chain recombines TRBV6-1 with TRBJ2-1, with TRBD2 matching 7 bases. In germline, CDR1 is MNHNS, CDR2 SASEGT. Unmatched junction bases numbered 3, after V lost 1 base and J lost 3 bases. The length of the CDR3 is 15 residues. The CDR3 nucleotides are TGTGCCAGCAGTGAAGAGGGCGGGGGCTACAATGAGCAGTTCTTC. Translated, it gives CASSEEGGGYNEQFF.

The gene calls are TRBV19 and TRBJ1-5, with 11 bases fitting TRBD1. CDR1 and CDR2 from the germline V gene are LNHDA and SQIVND (reference sequence). There are 15 residues in the CDR3. J was trimmed by 4 bases and V by 4 bases; bases with no gene match: 3. The CDR3, as DNA: TGTGCCAGTAGTAAGGGACAGGGGGGGAATCAGCCCCAGCATTTT. Translated, it gives CASSKGQGGNQPQHF.

This clonotype was observed a handful of times. The CDR3 spells CASVEGQSSNQPQHF. The CDR3, as DNA: TGTGCCAGCGTCGAAGGGCAGTCAAGCAATCAGCCCCAGCATTTT. The chain couples TRBV6-1 to TRBJ1-5; no definite D call. V gave up 8 bases and J gave up 1 base, with 15 bases separating them. This CDR3 has 15 residues. Germline V gives CDR1 MNHNS, CDR2 SASEGT.

To note about this clonotype: A read error may be the cause here, since a much bigger clone is one base away. This sequence joins TRBV7-2 and TRBJ2-1; 11 bases agree with TRBD2. The end of the DNA is better explained by TRBJ2-7, so the J call may be wrong. Germline V gene sequence: CDR1 SGHTA, CDR2 FQGNSA. This CDR3 region has 15 residues. In nucleotides, the CDR3 is TGTGCCAGCAGCTTAGCAACTAGCGGGAGAAATGAGCAGTACTTC. Protein sequence: CASSLATSGRNEQYF.

This clonotype showed up many times. This chain links TRBV20-1 with TRBJ2-3; 11 nucleotides align to TRBD2. The germline V gene has CDR1 DFQATT and CDR2 SNEGSKA (reference sequence). Unmatched junction bases numbered 8, after V lost 0 bases and J lost 3 bases. CDR3 size: 17 residues. CDR3 in amino acids: CSARDDRASGRTDTQYF. The CDR3 DNA sequence: TGCAGTGCTAGAGATGACAGGGCTAGCGGGAGGACAGATACGCAGTATTTT.

Here the CDR3 DNA reads TGCAGTGCCACATCCCCGCTGCAAGGAAATCAGCCCCAGCATTTT. It specifies CSATSPLQGNQPQHF. V usage is TRBV20-1 and J usage is TRBJ1-5; no reliable D call. The germline CDR1 and CDR2 sequences are DFQATT and SNEGSKA (reference sequence). There are 15 residues in the CDR3. Trimming took 6 bases from V and 4 from J, leaving 19 bases between them.

This clonotype was detected ten times or more. The CDR3 reads CSAADRVNTGELFF. DNA of the CDR3: TGCAGTGCCGCAGACAGAGTGAACACCGGGGAGCTGTTTTTT. The genes are TRBV20-1 and TRBJ2-2, with a tentative D call TRBD1 (5 bases). The CDR3 covers 14 residues. The V gene lost 6 bases and the J gene lost 1 base, with 12 bases spanning the gap. Per the germline V gene, CDR1 is DFQATT and CDR2 is SNEGSKA (reference sequence).

This clonotype was detected a few times. The chain carries TRBV20-1 and TRBJ1-6; D call uncertain. The V gene lost 0 bases and the J gene lost 7 bases, with 16 bases spanning the gap. The CDR3 loop spans 16 amino acids. Per the germline V gene, CDR1 is DFQATT and CDR2 is SNEGSKA (reference sequence). The CDR3 loop is CSARDARLMGNSPLHF. CDR3 sequence (DNA): TGCAGTGCTAGAGATGCGAGGTTAATGGGGAATTCACCCCTCCACTTT.

This clonotype showed up many times. The chain links TRBV5-1 to TRBJ2-1; 7 nucleotides match TRBD2. The CDR3 is made up of 12 amino acids. Germline V gene lookup returns CDR1 SGHRS and CDR2 YFSETQ. The trim removed 4 bases at V and 9 bases at J, leaving 4 bases unmatched. This CDR3 is CASSPSSGEQFF. Written as DNA, the CDR3 is TGCGCCAGCAGCCCCTCTAGCGGTGAGCAGTTCTTC.

This clonotype was observed a handful of times. The chain uses TRBV5-5 and TRBJ2-3; TRBD2 aligns across 8 bases. The junction had 2 bases not matched to a gene; V was cut back by 0 bases and J by 11 bases. The length of the CDR3 is 12 residues. The germline CDR1 and CDR2 sequences are SGHKS and YYEKEE (reference sequence). CDR3 in amino acids: CASSLEGLGQYF. Written as DNA, the CDR3 is TGTGCCAGCAGCTTGGAGGGACTAGGGCAGTATTTT.

This clonotype was counted a few times. The chain uses TRBV6-2 or TRBV6-3 and TRBJ2-3, with D possibly being TRBD1 (5 bases). This CDR3 is built from 13 residues. V was shortened by 7 bases and J by 5 bases, with 13 bases between the two germline ends. Germline V lookup: CDR1 MNHEY, CDR2 SVGEGT. The CDR3, as DNA: TGTGCCAGCAAGAGACAGCCGGTAGATACGCAGTATTTT. Protein: CASKRQPVDTQYF.

In this sample, this clonotype turned up a few times. This rearrangement joins TRBV14 to TRBJ2-2, with TRBD2 matching over 10 bases. The V segment lost 2 bases and the J segment 0 bases; nucleotides outside the gene matches: 3. CDR1 SGHDN and CDR2 FVKESK come from the germline V gene. The length of the CDR3 is 17 residues. The CDR3: CASSQLTSGANTGELFF. In nucleotides, the CDR3 is TGTGCCAGCAGCCAACTTACTAGCGGGGCGAACACCGGGGAGCTGTTTTTT.

There are a few counts of this clonotype. This chain links TRBV15 with TRBJ2-7; possible D gene TRBD2, 6 bases. V dropped 1 base and J dropped 3 bases, with 10 bases sitting between them. This CDR3 has 14 residues. CDR1 is LNHNV and CDR2 is YYDKDF in the germline V gene (reference sequence). This CDR3 reads CATSRAWGDYEQYF. The DNA for the CDR3 is TGTGCCACCAGCAGAGCCTGGGGGGACTACGAGCAGTACTTC. The variable domain in full, with the rest retrieved from reference TRBV15 and TRBJ2-7, is DAMVIQNPRYQVTQFGKPVTLSCSQTLNHNVMYWYQQKSSQAPKLLFHYYDKDFNNEADTPDNFQSRRPNTSFCFLDIRSPGLGDTAMYLCATSRAWGDYEQYFGPGTRLTVT.

This clonotype came up a few times. The chain is built from TRBV7-9 and TRBJ2-7; no reliable D call. The V end was cut by 5 bases, the J end by 4 bases, with 15 bases between. Germline V lookup: CDR1 SEHNR, CDR2 FQNEAQ (reference sequence). The length of the CDR3 is 14 residues. CDR3 DNA: TGTGCCAGCAGCCCTCGAGACCTACAGTACGAGCAGTACTTC. Protein product: CASSPRDLQYEQYF. Filled out from reference TRBV7-9 and TRBJ2-7, the complete variable domain reads DTGVSQNPRHKITKRGQNVTFRCDPISEHNRLYWYRQTLGQGPEFLTYFQNEAQLEKSRLLSDRFSAERPKGSFSTLEIQRTEQGDSAMYLCASSPRDLQYEQYFGPGTRLTVT.